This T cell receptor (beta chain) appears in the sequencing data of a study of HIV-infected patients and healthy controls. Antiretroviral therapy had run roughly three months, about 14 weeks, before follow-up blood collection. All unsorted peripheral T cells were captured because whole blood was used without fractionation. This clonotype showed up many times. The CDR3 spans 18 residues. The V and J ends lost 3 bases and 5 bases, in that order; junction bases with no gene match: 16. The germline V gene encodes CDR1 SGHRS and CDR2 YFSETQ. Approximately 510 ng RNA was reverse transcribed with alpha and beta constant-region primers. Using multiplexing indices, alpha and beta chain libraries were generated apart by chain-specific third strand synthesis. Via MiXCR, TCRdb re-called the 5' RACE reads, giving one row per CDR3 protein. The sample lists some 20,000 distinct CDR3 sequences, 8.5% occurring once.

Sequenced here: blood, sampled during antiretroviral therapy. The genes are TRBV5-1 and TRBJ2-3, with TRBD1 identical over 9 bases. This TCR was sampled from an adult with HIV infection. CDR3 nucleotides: TGCGCCAGCAGCTCCTCATATCACCGGGACAGGGATCAAGATACGCAGTATTTT. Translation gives CASSSSYHRDRDQDTQYF.